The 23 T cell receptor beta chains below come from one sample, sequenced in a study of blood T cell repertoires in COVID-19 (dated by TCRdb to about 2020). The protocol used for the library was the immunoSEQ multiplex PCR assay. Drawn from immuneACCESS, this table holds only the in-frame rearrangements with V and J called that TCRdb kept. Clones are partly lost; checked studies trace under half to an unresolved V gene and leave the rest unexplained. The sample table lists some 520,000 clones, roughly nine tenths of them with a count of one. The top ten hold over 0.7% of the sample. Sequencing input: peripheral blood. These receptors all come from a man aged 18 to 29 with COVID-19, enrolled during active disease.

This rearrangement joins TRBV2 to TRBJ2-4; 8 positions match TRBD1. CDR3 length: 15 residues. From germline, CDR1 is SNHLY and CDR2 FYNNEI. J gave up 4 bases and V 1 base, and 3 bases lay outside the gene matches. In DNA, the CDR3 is TGTGCCAGCAGTGAAGATCGGGACAGGAAAAACATTCAGTACTTC. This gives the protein CASSEDRDRKNIQYF.

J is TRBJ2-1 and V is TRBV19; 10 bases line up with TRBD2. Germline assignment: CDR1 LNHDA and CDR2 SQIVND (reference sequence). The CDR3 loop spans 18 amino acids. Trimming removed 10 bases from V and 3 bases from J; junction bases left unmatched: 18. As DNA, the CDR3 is TGTGCCACAAGACGGGAACTAGCGGGATCCCCTAGCTACAATGAGCAGTTCTTC. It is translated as CATRRELAGSPSYNEQFF.

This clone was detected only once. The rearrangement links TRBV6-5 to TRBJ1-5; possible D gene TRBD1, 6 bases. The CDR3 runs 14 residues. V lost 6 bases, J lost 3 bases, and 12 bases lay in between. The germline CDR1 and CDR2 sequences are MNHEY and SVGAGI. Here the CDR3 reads CASRPTGNNQPQHF. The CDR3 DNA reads TGTGCCAGCAGACCCACAGGGAACAATCAGCCCCAGCATTTT.

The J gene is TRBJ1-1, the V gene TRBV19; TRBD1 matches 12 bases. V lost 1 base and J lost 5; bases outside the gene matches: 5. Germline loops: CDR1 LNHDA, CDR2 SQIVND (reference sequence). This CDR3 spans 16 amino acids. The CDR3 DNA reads TGTGCCAGTAGTATAGGGGACAGGGGGCTCAGAACTGAAGCTTTCTTT. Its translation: CASSIGDRGLRTEAFF.

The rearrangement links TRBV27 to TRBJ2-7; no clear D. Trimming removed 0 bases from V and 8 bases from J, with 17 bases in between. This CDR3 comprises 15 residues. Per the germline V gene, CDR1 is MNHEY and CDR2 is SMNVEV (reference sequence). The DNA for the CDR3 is TGTGCCAGCAGTTTATCACGAGCTGTGCCTTTAAAGCAGTACTTC. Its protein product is CASSLSRAVPLKQYF.

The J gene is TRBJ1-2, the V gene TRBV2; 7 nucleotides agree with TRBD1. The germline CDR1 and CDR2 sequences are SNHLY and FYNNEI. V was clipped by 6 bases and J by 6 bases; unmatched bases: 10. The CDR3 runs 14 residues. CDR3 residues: CASSANRGRDGYTF. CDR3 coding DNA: TGTGCCAGCAGCGCGAACAGGGGTAGAGATGGCTACACCTTC. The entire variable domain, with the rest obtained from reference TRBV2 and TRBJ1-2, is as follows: EPEVTQTPSHQVTQMGQEVILRCVPISNHLYFYWYRQILGQKVEFLVSFYNNEISEKSEIFDDQFSVERPDGSNFTLKIRSTKLEDSAMYFCASSANRGRDGYTFGSGTRLTVV.

The DNA of the CDR3 is TGTGCCAGCAAAGAGACTAGGGCGTGGACAGATACGCAGTATTTT. The encoded protein is CASKETRAWTDTQYF. This sequence joins TRBV2 and TRBJ2-3, with D possibly being TRBD2 (6 bases). The CDR3 totals 15 residues. V was shortened by 7 bases and J by 3 bases, with 17 bases between the two germline ends. CDR1 is SNHLY and CDR2 is FYNNEI in the germline V gene.

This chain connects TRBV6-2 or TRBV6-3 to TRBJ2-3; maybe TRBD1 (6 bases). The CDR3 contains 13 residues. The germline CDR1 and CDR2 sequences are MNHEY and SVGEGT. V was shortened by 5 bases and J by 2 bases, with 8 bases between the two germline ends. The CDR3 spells CASSRDNTDTQYF. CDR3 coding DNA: TGTGCCAGCAGTCGGGACAACACAGATACGCAGTATTTT.

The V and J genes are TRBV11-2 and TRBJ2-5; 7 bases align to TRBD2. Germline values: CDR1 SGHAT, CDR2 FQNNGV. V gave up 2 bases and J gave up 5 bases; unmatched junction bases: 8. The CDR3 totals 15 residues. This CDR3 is CASSLTGGEWETQYF. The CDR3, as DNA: TGTGCCAGCAGCTTAACGGGGGGAGAGTGGGAGACCCAGTACTTC.

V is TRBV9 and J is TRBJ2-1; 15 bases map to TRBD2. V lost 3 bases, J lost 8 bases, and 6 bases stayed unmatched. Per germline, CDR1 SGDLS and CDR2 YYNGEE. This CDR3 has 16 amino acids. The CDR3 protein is CASSAGLAGGRDEQFF. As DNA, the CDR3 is TGTGCCAGCAGCGCCGGACTAGCGGGGGGGCGTGATGAGCAGTTCTTC.

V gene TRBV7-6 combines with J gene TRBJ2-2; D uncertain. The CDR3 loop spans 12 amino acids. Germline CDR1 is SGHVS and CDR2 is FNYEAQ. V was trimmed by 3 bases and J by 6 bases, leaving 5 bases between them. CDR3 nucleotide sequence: TGTGCCAGCAGCTTCCTCGCCGGGGAGCTGTTTTTT. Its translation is CASSFLAGELFF. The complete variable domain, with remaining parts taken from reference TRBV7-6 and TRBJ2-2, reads GAGVSQSPRYKVTKRGQDVALRCDPISGHVSLYWYRQALGQGPEFLTYFNYEAQQDKSGLPNDRFSAERPEGSISTLTIQRTEQRDSAMYRCASSFLAGELFFGEGSRLTVL.

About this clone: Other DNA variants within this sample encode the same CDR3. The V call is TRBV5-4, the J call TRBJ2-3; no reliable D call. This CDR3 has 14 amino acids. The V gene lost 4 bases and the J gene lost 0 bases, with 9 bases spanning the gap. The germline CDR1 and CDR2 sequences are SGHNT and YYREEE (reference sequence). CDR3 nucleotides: TGTGCCAGCAGCCTGGGTCGGAGCACAGATACGCAGTATTTT. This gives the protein CASSLGRSTDTQYF.

The CDR3 DNA follows: TGTGCCAGCAGCTTAGGAACAGGGGATAATCAGCCCCAGCATTTT. Protein sequence: CASSLGTGDNQPQHF. This rearrangement joins TRBV7-8 to TRBJ1-5; 7 bases line up with TRBD1. With V trimmed by 1 base and J by 4 bases, 4 bases remained unmatched. This CDR3 region has 15 residues. Germline V lookup: CDR1 SGHVS, CDR2 FQNEAQ.

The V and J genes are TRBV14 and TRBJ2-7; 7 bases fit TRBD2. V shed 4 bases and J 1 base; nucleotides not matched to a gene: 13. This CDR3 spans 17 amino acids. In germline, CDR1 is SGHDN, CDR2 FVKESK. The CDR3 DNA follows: TGTGCCAGCAGCCGAGGAAGGAAAGCGGGGTGGTCCTACGAGCAGTACTTC. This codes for CASSRGRKAGWSYEQYF.

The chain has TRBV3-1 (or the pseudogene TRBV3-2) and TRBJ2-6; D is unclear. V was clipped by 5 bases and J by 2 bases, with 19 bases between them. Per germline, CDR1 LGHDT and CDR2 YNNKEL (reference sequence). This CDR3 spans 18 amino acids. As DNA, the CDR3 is TGTGCCAGCAGCACCTACAGCCTTCAAGCCCCTGGGGCCAACGTCCTGACTTTC. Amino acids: CASSTYSLQAPGANVLTF.

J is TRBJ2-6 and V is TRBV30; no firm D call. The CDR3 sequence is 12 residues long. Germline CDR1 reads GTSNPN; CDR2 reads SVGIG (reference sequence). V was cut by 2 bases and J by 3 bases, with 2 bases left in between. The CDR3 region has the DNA TGTGCCTGGAGTCGTGGGGCCAACGTCCTGACTTTC. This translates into CAWSRGANVLTF.

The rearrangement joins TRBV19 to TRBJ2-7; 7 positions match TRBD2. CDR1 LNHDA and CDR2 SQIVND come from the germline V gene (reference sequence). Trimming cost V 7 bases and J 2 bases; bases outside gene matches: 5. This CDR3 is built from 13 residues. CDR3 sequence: CASKISGTYEQYF. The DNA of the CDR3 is TGTGCCAGTAAAATAAGCGGGACCTACGAGCAGTACTTC.

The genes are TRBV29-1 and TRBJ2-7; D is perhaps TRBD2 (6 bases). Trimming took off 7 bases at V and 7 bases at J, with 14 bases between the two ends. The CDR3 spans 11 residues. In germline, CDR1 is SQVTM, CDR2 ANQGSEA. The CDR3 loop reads CSALGGWEQYF. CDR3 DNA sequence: TGCAGCGCCCTCGGGGGTTGGGAGCAGTACTTC.

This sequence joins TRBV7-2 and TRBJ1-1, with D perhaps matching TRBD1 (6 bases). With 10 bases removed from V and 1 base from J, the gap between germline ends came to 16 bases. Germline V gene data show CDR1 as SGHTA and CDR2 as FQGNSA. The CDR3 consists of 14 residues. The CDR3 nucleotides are TGTGCCACCACAGGGCGGTCCGGGAACACTGAAGCTTTCTTT. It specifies CATTGRSGNTEAFF.

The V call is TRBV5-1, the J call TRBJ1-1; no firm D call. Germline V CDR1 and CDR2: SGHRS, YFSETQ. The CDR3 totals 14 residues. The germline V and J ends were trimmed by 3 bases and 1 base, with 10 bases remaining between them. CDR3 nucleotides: TGCGCCAGCAGCTCACGGGTACCGAACACTGAAGCTTTCTTT. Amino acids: CASSSRVPNTEAFF.

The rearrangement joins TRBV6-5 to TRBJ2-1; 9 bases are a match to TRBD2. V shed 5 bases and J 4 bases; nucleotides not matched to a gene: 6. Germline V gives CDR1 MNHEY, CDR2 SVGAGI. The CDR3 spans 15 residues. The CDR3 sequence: CASSRRLAVYNEQFF. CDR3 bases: TGTGCCAGCAGTCGCCGACTAGCGGTTTACAATGAGCAGTTCTTC.

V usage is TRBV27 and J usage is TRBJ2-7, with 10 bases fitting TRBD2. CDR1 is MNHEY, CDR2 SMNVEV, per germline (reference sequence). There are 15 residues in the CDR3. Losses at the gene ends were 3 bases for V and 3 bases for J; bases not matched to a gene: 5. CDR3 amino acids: CASSFEAGGIYEQYF. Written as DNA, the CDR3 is TGTGCCAGCAGTTTCGAAGCGGGGGGGATCTACGAGCAGTACTTC.

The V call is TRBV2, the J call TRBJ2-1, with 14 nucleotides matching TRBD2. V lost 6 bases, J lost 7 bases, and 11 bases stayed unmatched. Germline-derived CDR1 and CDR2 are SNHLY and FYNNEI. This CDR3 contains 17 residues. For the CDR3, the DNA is TGTGCCAGCAGGTCCGGGACTAGCGGGGGCGCCGTAAATGAGCAGTTCTTC. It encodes CASRSGTSGGAVNEQFF.